The clone carrying this T cell receptor beta chain was detected only once. The CDR3 contains 21 residues. Losses at the gene ends were 0 bases for V and 7 bases for J; bases not matched to a gene: 15. Germline V gene data show CDR1 as MNHEY and CDR2 as SVGEGT. TCRdb's table, derived via immunoSEQ multiplex PCR, lists solely in-frame clones and lacks some. Of about 54,000 clones listed, about nine tenths are singletons. These data belong to a study of blood T cell repertoires in COVID-19. J is TRBJ2-1 and V is TRBV6-2 or TRBV6-3; 16 bases fit TRBD2. This clonotype was obtained from a man aged 50-59 years with active COVID-19. The specimen sequenced was peripheral blood. For the CDR3, the DNA is TGTGCCAGCAGTTACTCGACGAGTCCCGGGACTAGCGGGAGGGGCTGGAATGAGCAGTTCTTC. This encodes CASSYSTSPGTSGRGWNEQFF.